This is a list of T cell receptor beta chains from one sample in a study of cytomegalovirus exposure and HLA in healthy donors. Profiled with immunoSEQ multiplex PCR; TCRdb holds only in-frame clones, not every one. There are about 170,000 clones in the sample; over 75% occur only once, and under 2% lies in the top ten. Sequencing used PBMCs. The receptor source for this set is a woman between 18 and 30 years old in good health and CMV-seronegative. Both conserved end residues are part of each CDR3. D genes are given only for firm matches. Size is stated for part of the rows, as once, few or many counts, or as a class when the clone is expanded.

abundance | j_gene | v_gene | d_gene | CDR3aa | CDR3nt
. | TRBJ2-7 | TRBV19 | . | CAAGAGGIYEQYF | TGTGCCGCAGGGGCAGGGGGGATCTACGAGCAGTACTTC
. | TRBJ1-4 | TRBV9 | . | CASSVGGRGDEKLFF | TGTGCCAGCAGCGTAGGAGGTAGGGGCGATGAAAAACTGTTTTTT
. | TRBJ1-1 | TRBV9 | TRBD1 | CASSARDREFAEAFF | TGTGCCAGCAGCGCCCGGGACAGGGAGTTTGCTGAAGCTTTCTTT
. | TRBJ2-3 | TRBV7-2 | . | CASSLGGRNTQYF | TGTGCCAGCAGCTTAGGAGGGAGGAATACGCAGTATTTT
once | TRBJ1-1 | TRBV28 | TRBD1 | CASSNDRVSSEAFF | TGTGCCAGCAGTAACGACAGGGTCTCTTCTGAAGCTTTCTTT
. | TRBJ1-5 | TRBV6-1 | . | CASSGAQVPGSQPQHF | TGTGCCAGCAGTGGCGCACAGGTCCCCGGCAGTCAGCCCCAGCATTTT
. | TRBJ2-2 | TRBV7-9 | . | CASSLGVGELFF | TGTGCCAGCAGCTTAGGAGTCGGGGAGCTGTTTTTT
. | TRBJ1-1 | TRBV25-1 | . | CASSPGSANTEAFF | TGTGCCAGCAGTCCCGGGTCAGCTAACACTGAAGCTTTCTTT
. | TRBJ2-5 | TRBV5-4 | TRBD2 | CASSLGGGRGETQYF | TGTGCCAGCAGCTTGGGGGGGGGACGGGGAGAGACCCAGTACTTC
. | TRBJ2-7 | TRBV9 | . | CASSGGPQGPSYEQYF | TGTGCCAGCAGCGGGGGCCCTCAGGGGCCATCCTACGAGCAGTACTTC